This T cell receptor (beta chain) was observed in a study of CD8+ T cells in alopecia areata. Study-level information: Tofacitinib treatment spanned 6 to 18 months, with 6 months off drug afterward.

This CDR3 is 14 amino acids long. Germline assignment: CDR1 SQVTM and CDR2 ANQGSEA. J gave up 8 bases and V 7 bases, and 12 bases lay outside the gene matches. Extracted RNA was reverse transcribed, and the resulting cDNA served as sequencing template. Generated by immunoSEQ multiplex PCR, the TCRdb table keeps only in-frame clones and is missing some. The sample carries roughly 120,000 clones, around two fifths recorded once. Concerning this clone itself: The target antigen is unknown.

Study-level points and caveats: Lesional scalp displayed greater clonality than normal scalp, most notably in alopecia totalis/universalis.

It was from alopecia areata patients that lesional scalp punch biopsies and peripheral blood were collected. Source material: CD4+ T cells sorted from blood. The sequence came from a human donor with alopecia areata. This chain joins TRBV29-1 and TRBJ2-1, with 9 nucleotides matching TRBD2. The DNA for the CDR3 is TGCAGCGCACAACCGGGACTAGCTTCTGATGAGCAGTTCTTC. Translated: CSAQPGLASDEQFF.